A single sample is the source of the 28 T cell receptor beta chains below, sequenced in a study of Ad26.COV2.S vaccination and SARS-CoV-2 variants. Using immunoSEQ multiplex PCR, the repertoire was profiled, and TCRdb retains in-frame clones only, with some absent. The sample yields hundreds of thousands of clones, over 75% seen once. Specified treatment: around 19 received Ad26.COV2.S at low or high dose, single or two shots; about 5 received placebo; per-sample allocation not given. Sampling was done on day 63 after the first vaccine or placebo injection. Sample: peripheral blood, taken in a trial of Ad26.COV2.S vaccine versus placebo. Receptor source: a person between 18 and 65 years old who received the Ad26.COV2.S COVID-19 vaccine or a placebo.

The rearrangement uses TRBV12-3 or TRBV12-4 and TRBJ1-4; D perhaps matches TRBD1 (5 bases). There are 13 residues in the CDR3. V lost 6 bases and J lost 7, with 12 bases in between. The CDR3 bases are TGTGCCAGCAGGCGACAGCCTGGTGAAAAACTGTTTTTT. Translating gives CASRRQPGEKLFF.

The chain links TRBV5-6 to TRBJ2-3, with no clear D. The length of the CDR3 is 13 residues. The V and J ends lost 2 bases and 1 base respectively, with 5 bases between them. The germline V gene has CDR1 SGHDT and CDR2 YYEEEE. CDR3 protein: CASSFSGTDTQYF. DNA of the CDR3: TGTGCCAGCAGCTTCTCGGGCACAGATACGCAGTATTTT.

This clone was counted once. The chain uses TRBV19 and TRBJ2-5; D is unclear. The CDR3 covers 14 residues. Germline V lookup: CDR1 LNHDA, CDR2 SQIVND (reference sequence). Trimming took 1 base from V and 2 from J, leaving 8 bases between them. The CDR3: CASSIGAAQETQYF. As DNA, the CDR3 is TGTGCCAGTAGTATAGGAGCAGCACAAGAGACCCAGTACTTC.

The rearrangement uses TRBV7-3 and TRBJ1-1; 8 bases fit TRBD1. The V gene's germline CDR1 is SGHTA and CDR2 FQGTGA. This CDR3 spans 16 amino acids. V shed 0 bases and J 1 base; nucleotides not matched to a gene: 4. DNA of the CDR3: TGTGCCAGCAGCTTAACCGGACAGGGTCGGAACACTGAAGCTTTCTTT. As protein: CASSLTGQGRNTEAFF.

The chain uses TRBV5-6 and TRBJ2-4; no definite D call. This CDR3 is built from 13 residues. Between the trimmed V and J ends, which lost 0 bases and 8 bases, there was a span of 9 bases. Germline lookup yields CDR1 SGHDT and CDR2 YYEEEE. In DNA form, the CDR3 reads TGTGCCAGCAGCTTGGTTTTTGGAGACATTCAGTACTTC. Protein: CASSLVFGDIQYF. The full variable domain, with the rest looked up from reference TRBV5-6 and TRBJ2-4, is DAGVTQSPTHLIKTRGQQVTLRCSPKSGHDTVSWYQQALGQGPQFIFQYYEEEERQRGNFPDRFSGHQFPNYSSELNVNALLLGDSALYLCASSLVFGDIQYFGAGTRLSVL.

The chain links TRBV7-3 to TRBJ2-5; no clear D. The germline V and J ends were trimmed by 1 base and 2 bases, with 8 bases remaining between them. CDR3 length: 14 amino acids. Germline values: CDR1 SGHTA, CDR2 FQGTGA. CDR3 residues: CASSLNSGQETQYF. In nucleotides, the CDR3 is TGTGCCAGCAGCTTAAATTCAGGTCAAGAGACCCAGTACTTC.

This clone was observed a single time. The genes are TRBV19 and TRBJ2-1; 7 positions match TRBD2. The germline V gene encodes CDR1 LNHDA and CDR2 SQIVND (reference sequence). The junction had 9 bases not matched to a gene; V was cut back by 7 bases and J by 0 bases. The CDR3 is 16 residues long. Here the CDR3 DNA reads TGTGCCAGTACCAAGAGTAGCGGGCCCTCCTACAATGAGCAGTTCTTC. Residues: CASTKSSGPSYNEQFF.

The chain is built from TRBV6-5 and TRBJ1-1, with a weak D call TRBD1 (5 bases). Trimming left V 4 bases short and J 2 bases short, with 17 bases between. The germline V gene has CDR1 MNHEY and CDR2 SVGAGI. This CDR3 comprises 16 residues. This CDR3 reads CASSSLQAGDNTEAFF. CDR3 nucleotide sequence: TGTGCCAGCAGTTCCCTACAGGCGGGCGACAACACTGAAGCTTTCTTT.

CDR3 DNA: TGTGCCAGCAGTTACTCGCTCACTAGGATTTCCTACGAGCAGTACTTC. This encodes CASSYSLTRISYEQYF. The genes are TRBV6-5 and TRBJ2-7, with D possibly TRBD2 on 5 matching bases. Deletions cut 0 bases from V and 1 base from J, with 13 bases between. The CDR3 length is 16 residues. Germline V gene lookup returns CDR1 MNHEY and CDR2 SVGAGI.

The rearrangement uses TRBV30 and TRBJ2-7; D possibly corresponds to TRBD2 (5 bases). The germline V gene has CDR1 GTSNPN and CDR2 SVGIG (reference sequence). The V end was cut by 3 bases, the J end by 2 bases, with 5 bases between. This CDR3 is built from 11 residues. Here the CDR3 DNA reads TGTGCCTGGAGACTAGCCTACGAGCAGTACTTC. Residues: CAWRLAYEQYF.

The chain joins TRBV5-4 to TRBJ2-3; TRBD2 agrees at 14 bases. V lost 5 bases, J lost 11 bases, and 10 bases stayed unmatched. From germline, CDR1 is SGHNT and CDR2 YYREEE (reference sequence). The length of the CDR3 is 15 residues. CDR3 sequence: CASSPGLAGEVGQYF. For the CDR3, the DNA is TGTGCCAGCAGTCCGGGACTAGCGGGAGAAGTAGGGCAGTATTTT.

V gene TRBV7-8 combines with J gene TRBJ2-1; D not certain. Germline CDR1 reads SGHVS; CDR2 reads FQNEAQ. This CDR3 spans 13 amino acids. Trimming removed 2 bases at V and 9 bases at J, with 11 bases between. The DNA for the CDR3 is TGTGCCAGCAGCTTACTGGGTTATGGTGAGCAGTTCTTC. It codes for CASSLLGYGEQFF.

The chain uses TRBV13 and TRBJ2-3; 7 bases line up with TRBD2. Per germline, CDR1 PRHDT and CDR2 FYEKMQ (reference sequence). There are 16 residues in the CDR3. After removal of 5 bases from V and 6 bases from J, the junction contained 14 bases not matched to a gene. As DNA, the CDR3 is TGTGCCAGCAGCCATCGACTAGTCGGGAGGACCGATACGCAGTATTTT. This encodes CASSHRLVGRTDTQYF.

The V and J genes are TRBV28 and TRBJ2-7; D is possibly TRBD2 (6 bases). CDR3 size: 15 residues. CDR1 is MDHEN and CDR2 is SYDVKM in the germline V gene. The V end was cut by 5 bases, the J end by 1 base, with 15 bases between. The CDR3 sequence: CASSQLFGGSYEQYF. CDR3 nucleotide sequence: TGTGCCAGCAGTCAGTTGTTCGGGGGTTCCTACGAGCAGTACTTC.

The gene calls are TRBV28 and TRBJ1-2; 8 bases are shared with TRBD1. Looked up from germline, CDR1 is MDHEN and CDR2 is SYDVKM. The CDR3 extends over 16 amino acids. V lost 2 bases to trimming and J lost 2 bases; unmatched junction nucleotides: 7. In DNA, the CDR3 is TGTGCCAGCAGTTTACTCTCAGGACAGGGAAACTATGGCTACACCTTC. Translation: CASSLLSGQGNYGYTF.

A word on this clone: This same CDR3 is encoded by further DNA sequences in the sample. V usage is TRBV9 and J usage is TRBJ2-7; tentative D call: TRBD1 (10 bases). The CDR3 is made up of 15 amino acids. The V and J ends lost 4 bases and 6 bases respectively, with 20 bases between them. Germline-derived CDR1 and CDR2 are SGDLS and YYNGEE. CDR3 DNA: TGTGCCAGCAGCCCTAGCGGGACAGGGGTTCGCGAGCAGTACTTC. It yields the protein CASSPSGTGVREQYF.

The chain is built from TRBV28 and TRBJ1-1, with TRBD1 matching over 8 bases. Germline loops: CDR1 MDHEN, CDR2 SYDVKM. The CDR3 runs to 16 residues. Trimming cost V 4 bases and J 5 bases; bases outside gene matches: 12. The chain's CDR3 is CASSSIRGQGQTEAFF. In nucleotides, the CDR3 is TGTGCCAGCAGTTCCATCAGAGGACAGGGTCAGACTGAAGCTTTCTTT.

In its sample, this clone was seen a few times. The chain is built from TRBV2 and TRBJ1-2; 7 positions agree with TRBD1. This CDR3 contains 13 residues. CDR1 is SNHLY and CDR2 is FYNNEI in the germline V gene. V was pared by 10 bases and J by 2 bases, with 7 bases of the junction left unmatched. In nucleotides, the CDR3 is TGTGCCACCACGGACAGGCTAAACTATGGCTACACCTTC. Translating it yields CATTDRLNYGYTF. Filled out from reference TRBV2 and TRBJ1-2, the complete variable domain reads EPEVTQTPSHQVTQMGQEVILRCVPISNHLYFYWYRQILGQKVEFLVSFYNNEISEKSEIFDDQFSVERPDGSNFTLKIRSTKLEDSAMYFCATTDRLNYGYTFGSGTRLTVV.

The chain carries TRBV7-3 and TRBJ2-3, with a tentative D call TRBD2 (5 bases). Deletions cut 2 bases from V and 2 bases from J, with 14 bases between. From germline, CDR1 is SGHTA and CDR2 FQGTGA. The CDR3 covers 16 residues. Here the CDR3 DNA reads TGTGCCAGCAGCTTAGGTCCCAGCGGCGCCACAGATACGCAGTATTTT. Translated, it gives CASSLGPSGATDTQYF.

CDR3 nucleotides: TGTGCCAGCAGTTTATCGTCGGAGGGGGCGACTTTTTCTGGGGCCAACGTCCTGACTTTC. This encodes CASSLSSEGATFSGANVLTF. The rearrangement uses TRBV27 and TRBJ2-6; D is possibly TRBD1 (7 bases). V was shortened by 0 bases and J by 1 base, with 19 bases between the two germline ends. Germline CDR1 is MNHEY and CDR2 is SMNVEV (reference sequence). The CDR3 totals 20 residues. Full variable domain (missing parts from reference TRBV27 and TRBJ2-6): EAQVTQNPRYLITVTGKKLTVTCSQNMNHEYMSWYRQDPGLGLRQIYYSMNVEVTDKGDVPEGYKVSRKEKRNFPLILESPSPNQTSLYFCASSLSSEGATFSGANVLTFGAGSRLTVL.

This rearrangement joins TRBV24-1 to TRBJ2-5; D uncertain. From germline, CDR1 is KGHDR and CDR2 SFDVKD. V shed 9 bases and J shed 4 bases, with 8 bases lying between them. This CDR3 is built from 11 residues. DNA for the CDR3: TGTGCCACCGGGGATGGAGAGACCCAGTACTTC. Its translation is CATGDGETQYF.

DNA for the CDR3: TGTGCCACAAGGGCCGGGACCAACACCGGGGAGCTGTTTTTT. The encoded protein is CATRAGTNTGELFF. The chain carries TRBV2 and TRBJ2-2, with D tentatively TRBD1 or TRBD2 (5 bases each). The CDR3 totals 14 residues. Trimming took off 10 bases at V and 2 bases at J, with 14 bases between the two ends. The germline V gene has CDR1 SNHLY and CDR2 FYNNEI.

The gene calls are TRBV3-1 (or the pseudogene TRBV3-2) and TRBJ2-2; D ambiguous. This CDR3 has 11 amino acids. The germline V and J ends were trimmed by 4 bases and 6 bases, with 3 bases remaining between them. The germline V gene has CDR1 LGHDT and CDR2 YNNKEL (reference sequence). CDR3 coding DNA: TGTGCCAGCAGCCGGGCCGGGGAGCTGTTTTTT. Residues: CASSRAGELFF.

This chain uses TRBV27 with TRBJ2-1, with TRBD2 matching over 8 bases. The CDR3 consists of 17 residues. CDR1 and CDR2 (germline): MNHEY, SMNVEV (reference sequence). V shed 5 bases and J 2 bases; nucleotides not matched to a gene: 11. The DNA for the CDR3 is TGTGCCAGCAGTCCGCGAGGGGGAGCGGGGGCCTACAATGAGCAGTTCTTC. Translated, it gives CASSPRGGAGAYNEQFF.

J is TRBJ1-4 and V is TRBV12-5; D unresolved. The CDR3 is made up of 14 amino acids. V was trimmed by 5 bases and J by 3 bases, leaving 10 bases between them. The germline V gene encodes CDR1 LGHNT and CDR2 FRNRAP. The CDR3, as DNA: TGTGCTAGTGGTCTAAGTGGTTCTAATGAAAAACTGTTTTTT. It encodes CASGLSGSNEKLFF.

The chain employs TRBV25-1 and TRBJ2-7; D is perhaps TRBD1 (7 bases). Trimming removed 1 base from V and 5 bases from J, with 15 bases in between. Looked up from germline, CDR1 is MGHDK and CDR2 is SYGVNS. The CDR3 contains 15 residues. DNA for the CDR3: TGTGCCAGCAGTGAATCCCTACAGGGGAGGAACGAGCAGTACTTC. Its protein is CASSESLQGRNEQYF.

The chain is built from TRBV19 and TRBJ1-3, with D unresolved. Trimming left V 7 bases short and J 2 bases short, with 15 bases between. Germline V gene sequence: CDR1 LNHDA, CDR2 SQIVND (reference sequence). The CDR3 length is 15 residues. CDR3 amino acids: CASMMRDMAGNTIYF. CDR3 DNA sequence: TGTGCCAGTATGATGCGGGATATGGCTGGAAACACCATATATTTT.

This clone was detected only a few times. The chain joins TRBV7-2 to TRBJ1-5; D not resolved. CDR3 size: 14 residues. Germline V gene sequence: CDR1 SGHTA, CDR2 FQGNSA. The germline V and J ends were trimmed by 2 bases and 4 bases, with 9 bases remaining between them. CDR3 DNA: TGTGCCAGCAGCTTACGGGTTGGGAATCAGCCCCAGCATTTT. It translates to CASSLRVGNQPQHF.